Below are 12 T cell receptor beta chains sequenced from a single sample in a study of cytomegalovirus exposure and HLA in healthy donors. A multiplex PCR was run with 60 Vbeta primers and 13 Jbeta primers. Here immunoSEQ multiplex PCR was the method, and the copy in TCRdb shows in-frame clones only, minus some. This sample has about 120,000 clones, with approximately 80% found just once. Sequences were obtained from PBMCs. The receptors shown here come from a woman between 35 and 50 years old in good health and CMV-seropositive.

The rearrangement joins TRBV6-6 to TRBJ2-6, with D uncertain. The V end lost 6 bases, the J end lost 2 bases, and 8 bases lay between the germline ends. The germline V gene has CDR1 MNHNY and CDR2 SVGAGI (reference sequence). The CDR3 is 14 residues long. CDR3 coding DNA: TGTGCCAGCAGCCTGTCCGCTGGGGCCAACGTCCTGACTTTC. The encoded protein is CASSLSAGANVLTF.

The rearrangement joins TRBV6-4 to TRBJ1-5, with D perhaps matching TRBD1 (5 bases). This CDR3 spans 14 amino acids. The germline V gene has CDR1 MRHNA and CDR2 SNTAGT. With 3 bases removed from V and 6 bases from J, the gap between germline ends came to 12 bases. CDR3 sequence: CASSEAGGSQPQHF. CDR3 DNA sequence: TGTGCCAGCAGTGAAGCGGGGGGGAGTCAGCCCCAGCATTTT.

This chain links TRBV18 with TRBJ2-3, with 13 bases aligning to TRBD2. V lost 5 bases and J lost 0; bases outside the gene matches: 2. This CDR3 spans 16 amino acids. Germline CDR1 and CDR2: KGHSH and LQKENI. In nucleotides, the CDR3 is TGTGCCAGCTCAACGACTAGCGGGGGGAGCACAGATACGCAGTATTTT. Residues: CASSTTSGGSTDTQYF. Together with reference TRBV18 and TRBJ2-3, the CDR3 gives the full variable domain: NAGVMQNPRHLVRRRGQEARLRCSPMKGHSHVYWYRQLPEEGLKFMVYLQKENIIDESGMPKERFSAEFPKEGPSILRIQQVVRGDSAAYFCASSTTSGGSTDTQYFGPGTRLTVL.

The gene calls are TRBV15 and TRBJ1-5; 7 bases align to TRBD1. CDR3 length equals 14 residues. CDR1 is LNHNV and CDR2 is YYDKDF in the germline V gene (reference sequence). J gave up 3 bases and V 5 bases, and 4 bases lay outside the gene matches. The DNA of the CDR3 is TGTGCCACCAGCTACAGGGGTTTCAATCAGCCCCAGCATTTT. Translation gives CATSYRGFNQPQHF.

In this sample, this clone turned up a few times. The chain links TRBV9 to TRBJ1-5; TRBD1 matches 10 bases. This CDR3 is built from 12 residues. J lost 5 bases, V lost 7 bases, and 0 bases had no gene match. Germline values: CDR1 SGDLS, CDR2 YYNGEE. CDR3 sequence reads: CASGTGDQPQHF. The CDR3, as DNA: TGTGCCAGCGGGACAGGGGATCAGCCCCAGCATTTT.

The chain recombines TRBV7-6 with TRBJ1-5; D remains unclear. V shed 4 bases and J shed 4 bases, with 8 bases lying between them. Germline-derived CDR1 and CDR2 are SGHVS and FNYEAQ. This CDR3 contains 13 residues. The CDR3 nucleotides read TGTGCCAGCAGCTCCTGGCCTAATCAGCCCCAGCATTTT. Its protein is CASSSWPNQPQHF.

The V gene is TRBV7-9, the J gene TRBJ1-4, with TRBD1 as a possible D gene (5 bases). V was cut by 3 bases and J by 3 bases, with 8 bases left in between. Germline CDR1 reads SEHNR; CDR2 reads FQNEAQ (reference sequence). The CDR3 totals 14 residues. The CDR3 region is CASSFPGPNEKLFF. CDR3 DNA sequence: TGTGCCAGCAGCTTCCCAGGGCCTAATGAAAAACTGTTTTTT.

This clone came up once. The gene calls are TRBV6-1 and TRBJ1-2; TRBD1 agrees at 7 bases. CDR1 and CDR2 (germline): MNHNS, SASEGT. The CDR3 contains 15 residues. Trimming cost V 2 bases and J 8 bases; bases outside gene matches: 11. The CDR3 protein is CASSEIRQGVWGYTF. In DNA, the CDR3 is TGTGCCAGCAGTGAAATTCGGCAGGGGGTTTGGGGCTACACCTTC.

The chain employs TRBV30 and TRBJ1-2, with 8 bases lining up with TRBD1. This CDR3 region has 11 residues. The V and J ends lost 5 bases and 4 bases, in that order; junction bases with no gene match: 0. Germline V lookup: CDR1 GTSNPN, CDR2 SVGIG (reference sequence). The CDR3 spells CAWQGAYGYTF. For the CDR3, the DNA is TGTGCCTGGCAGGGGGCCTATGGCTACACCTTC.

The chain is built from TRBV7-9 and TRBJ2-5; TRBD1 matches 11 bases. Germline CDR1 is SEHNR and CDR2 is FQNEAQ (reference sequence). Trimming took 2 bases from V and 6 from J; bases not matched to a gene: 5. This CDR3 region has 15 residues. The CDR3 spells CASSLRGQGVKTQYF. The CDR3 DNA is TGTGCCAGCAGCTTACGGGGACAGGGGGTTAAGACCCAGTACTTC. The full variable domain, with the rest looked up from reference TRBV7-9 and TRBJ2-5, is DTGVSQNPRHKITKRGQNVTFRCDPISEHNRLYWYRQTLGQGPEFLTYFQNEAQLEKSRLLSDRFSAERPKGSFSTLEIQRTEQGDSAMYLCASSLRGQGVKTQYFGPGTRLLVL.

The chain combines TRBV29-1 with TRBJ1-1; no clear D gene. Germline V gene sequence: CDR1 SQVTM, CDR2 ANQGSEA. Trimming left V 0 bases short and J 3 bases short, with 17 bases between. This CDR3 has 16 residues. The DNA of the CDR3 is TGCAGCGTTGAAGATCAAGAGGTGAGTCTTGACACTGAAGCTTTCTTT. Its translation is CSVEDQEVSLDTEAFF. Full variable domain (rest looked up from reference TRBV29-1 and TRBJ1-1): SAVISQKPSRDICQRGTSLTIQCQVDSQVTMMFWYRQQPGQSLTLIATANQGSEATYESGFVIDKFPISRPNLTFSTLTVSNMSPEDSSIYLCSVEDQEVSLDTEAFFGQGTRLTVV.

The chain joins TRBV13 to TRBJ2-1, with TRBD2 matching over 13 bases. Per the germline V gene, CDR1 is PRHDT and CDR2 is FYEKMQ (reference sequence). The CDR3 is 16 amino acids. The ends lost 1 base at V and 8 bases at J; junction bases unmatched: 5. In DNA form, the CDR3 reads TGTGCCAGCAGCTTAGTGCGACTAGCGGGGGGCGATGAGCAGTTCTTC. This translates into CASSLVRLAGGDEQFF.